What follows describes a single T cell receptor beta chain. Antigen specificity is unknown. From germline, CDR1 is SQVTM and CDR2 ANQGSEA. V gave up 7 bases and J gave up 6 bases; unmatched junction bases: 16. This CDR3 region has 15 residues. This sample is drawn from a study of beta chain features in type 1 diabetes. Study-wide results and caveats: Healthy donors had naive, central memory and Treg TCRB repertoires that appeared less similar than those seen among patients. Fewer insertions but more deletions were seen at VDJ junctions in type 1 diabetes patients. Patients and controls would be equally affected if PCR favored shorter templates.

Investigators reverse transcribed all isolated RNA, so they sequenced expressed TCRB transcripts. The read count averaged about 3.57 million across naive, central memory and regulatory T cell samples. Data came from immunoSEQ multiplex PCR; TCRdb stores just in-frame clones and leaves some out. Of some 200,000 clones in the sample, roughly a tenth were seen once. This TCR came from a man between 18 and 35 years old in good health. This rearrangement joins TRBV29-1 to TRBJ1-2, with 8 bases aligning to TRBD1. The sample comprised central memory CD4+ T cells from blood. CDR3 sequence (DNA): TGCAGCGGGACGGAGGGGACAGGACGAGGAGATGGCTACACCTTC. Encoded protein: CSGTEGTGRGDGYTF.